Reported below is one TCR beta chain. Its antigen remains unknown. This sample is drawn from a study of tumor-infiltrating lymphocytes in glioblastoma multiforme. TCR beta libraries were built from RNA through three nested multiplex PCR rounds using modified ARM-PCR. Input was approximately 0.5 ug total RNA, reverse-transcribed with a C-beta primer. In TCRdb, the multiplex PCR reads were re-called with MiXCR into one record per CDR3 protein. The data show about 32,000 distinct CDR3 sequences, 60% to 65% seen once. Study observations and caveats: Functional subtype sorting of these T cells was not performed. TCR plus mutation findings rest on a single glioblastoma patient.

Germline lookup yields CDR1 MNHNY and CDR2 SVGAGI (reference sequence). Trimming cost V 1 base and J 4 bases, with 11 bases left between them. CDR3 length: 14 amino acids. V and J are TRBV6-6 and TRBJ2-7; no reliable D call. The source is a male donor with glioblastoma. Sequences were obtained from brain tumor tissue. DNA for the CDR3: TGTGCCAGCAGTTACTATAGACAATCATACGAGCAGTACTTC. It yields the protein CASSYYRQSYEQYF.